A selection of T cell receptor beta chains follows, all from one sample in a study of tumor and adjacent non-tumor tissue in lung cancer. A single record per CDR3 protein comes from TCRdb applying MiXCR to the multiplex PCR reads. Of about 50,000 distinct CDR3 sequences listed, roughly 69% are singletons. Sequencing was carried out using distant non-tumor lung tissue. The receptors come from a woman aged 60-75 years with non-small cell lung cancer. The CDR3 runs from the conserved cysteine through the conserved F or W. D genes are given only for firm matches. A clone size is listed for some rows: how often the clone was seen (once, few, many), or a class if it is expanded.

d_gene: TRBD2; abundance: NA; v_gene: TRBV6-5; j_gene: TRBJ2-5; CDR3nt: TGTGCCAGCAGTGCCCGGGGAGGGGAAGAGACCCAATACTTC; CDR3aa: CASSARGGEETQYF
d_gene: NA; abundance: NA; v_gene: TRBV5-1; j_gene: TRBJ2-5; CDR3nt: TGCGCCAGCAGCTTGGATAGGGGAGGAGAGACCCAGTACTTC; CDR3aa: CASSLDRGGETQYF
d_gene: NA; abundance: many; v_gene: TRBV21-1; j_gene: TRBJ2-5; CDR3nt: TGTGCCAGCAGCAAAGCGGCCAGAGAGACCCAGTACTTC; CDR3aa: CASSKAARETQYF
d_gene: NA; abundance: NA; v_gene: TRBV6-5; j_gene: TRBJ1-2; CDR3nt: TGTACCAGCAGTCCAGGGGCCGAGTATGCCTACACCTTC; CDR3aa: CTSSPGAEYAYTF
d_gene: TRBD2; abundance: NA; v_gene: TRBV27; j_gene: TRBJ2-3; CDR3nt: TGTGCCAGCAGTTCCGGACTAGCGGGAGTTATAGATACGCAGTATTTT; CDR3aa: CASSSGLAGVIDTQYF
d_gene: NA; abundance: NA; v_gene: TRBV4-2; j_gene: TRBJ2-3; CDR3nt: TGTGCCAGCGGCCATGAAGCGCGATCCTATACGCAGTATTTT; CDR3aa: CASGHEARSYTQYF
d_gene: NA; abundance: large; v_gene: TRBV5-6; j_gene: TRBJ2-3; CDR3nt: TGTGCCAGCAGCTTGGGGTCCCATAGCACAGATACGCAGTATTTT; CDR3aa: CASSLGSHSTDTQYF
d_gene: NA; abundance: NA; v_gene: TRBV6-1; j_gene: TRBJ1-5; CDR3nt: TGTACCAGCAGAGAGAGGTCAGGGGCAAGACAGCCCCAGCATTTT; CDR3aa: CTSRERSGARQPQHF
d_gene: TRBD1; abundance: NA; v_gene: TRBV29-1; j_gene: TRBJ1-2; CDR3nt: TGCAGCTTTCCGGGACAGGGGTGTTATGGCTACAACTTC; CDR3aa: CSFPGQGCYGYNF
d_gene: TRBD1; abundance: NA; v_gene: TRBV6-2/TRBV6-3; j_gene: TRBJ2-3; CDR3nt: TGTGCCAGGAGCCAAACTGGACAGGCTGGCACAGATACACAGTATTTT; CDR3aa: CARSQTGQAGTDTQYF
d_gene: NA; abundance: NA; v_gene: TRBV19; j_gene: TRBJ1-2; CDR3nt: TGTGCCAGTACCACGCGGGAGGACGGCTACACCTTC; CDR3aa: CASTTREDGYTF
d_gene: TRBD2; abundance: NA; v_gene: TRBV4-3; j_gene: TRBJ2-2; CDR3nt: TGCGCCAGCAGCCAAGGGCCAGCGGGAGACACCTGGGAGTTGTTTTTT; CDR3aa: CASSQGPAGDTWELFF
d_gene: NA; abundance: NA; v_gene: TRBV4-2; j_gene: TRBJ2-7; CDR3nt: TGTGCCAGCAACCAAATAACAGGAATCTACGAGCAGTACTTC; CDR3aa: CASNQITGIYEQYF
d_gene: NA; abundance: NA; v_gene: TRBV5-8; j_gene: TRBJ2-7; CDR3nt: TGTGCCACTACGCCCATCAGTTACGAGCAGTACTTC; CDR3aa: CATTPISYEQYF
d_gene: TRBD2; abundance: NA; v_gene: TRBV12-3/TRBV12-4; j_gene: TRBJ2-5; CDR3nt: TGTGCCAGTAGTCCCGACGGCGGGAGTAGGGAGACCGAGTACTTC; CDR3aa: CASSPDGGSRETEYF
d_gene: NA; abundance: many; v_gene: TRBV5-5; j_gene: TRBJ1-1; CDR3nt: TGTGCCAGCAGCTTGGTCAGCTACACTGAAGCTTTCTTT; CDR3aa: CASSLVSYTEAFF
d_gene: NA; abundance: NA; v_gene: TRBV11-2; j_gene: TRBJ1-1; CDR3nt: TGTGCCAGCCAGGCAGTAGAGGGGGGCACTGAAGCTTTCTTT; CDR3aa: CASQAVEGGTEAFF
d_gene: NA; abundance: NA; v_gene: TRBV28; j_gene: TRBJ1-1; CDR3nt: TGTGCCAGCGCAGAGAACACTGAAGCTTTCTTC; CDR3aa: CASAENTEAFF
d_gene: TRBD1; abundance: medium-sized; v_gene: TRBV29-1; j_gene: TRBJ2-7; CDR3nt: TGCAGCGTTCGACAGGGGGCTTCCTACGAGCAGTACTTC; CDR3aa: CSVRQGASYEQYF
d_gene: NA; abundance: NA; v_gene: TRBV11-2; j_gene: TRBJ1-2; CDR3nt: TGTGCCAAGAGCTTAAGTTCTGGGGCCACCTATGGCTACACCTTC; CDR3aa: CAKSLSSGATYGYTF
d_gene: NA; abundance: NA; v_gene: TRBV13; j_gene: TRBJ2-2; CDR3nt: TGTGCCAGCAGCAACAAGGCAGGCGGCACCGAGGAGCTGTTTTTT; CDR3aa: CASSNKAGGTEELFF
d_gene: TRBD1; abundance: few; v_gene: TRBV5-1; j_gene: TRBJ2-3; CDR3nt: TGCGCCAGCAGCTTGTCCGGACAGGGCACAGATACGCAGTATTTT; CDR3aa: CASSLSGQGTDTQYF
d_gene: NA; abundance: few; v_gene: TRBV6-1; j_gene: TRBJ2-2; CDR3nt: TGTGCCAGCAGTCCCCTGAGACAGGTATCCACCGGGGAGCTGTTTTTT; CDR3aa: CASSPLRQVSTGELFF
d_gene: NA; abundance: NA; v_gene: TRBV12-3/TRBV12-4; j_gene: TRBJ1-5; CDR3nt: TGTGTCAGCAGTTATGGCCCCAATCAGCTCCAGCATTTT; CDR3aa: CVSSYGPNQLQHF
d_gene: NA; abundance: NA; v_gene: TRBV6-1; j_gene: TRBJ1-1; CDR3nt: TGTGCCAGTAGCAAACTGGGGGCCACTGAAGCTTTCTTT; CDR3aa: CASSKLGATEAFF
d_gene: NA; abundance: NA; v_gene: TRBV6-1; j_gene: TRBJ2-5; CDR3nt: TGTGCCAGCTGTGAAAATCGAGCGTTCCAAGAGACCCATTACTTC; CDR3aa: CASCENRAFQETHYF
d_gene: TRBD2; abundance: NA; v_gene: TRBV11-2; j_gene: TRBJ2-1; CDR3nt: TGTGCCAACAGTCCCCCCCAACTAGCGGGGGGTCTCAATGAGCAGTTCTTC; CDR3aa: CANSPPQLAGGLNEQFF
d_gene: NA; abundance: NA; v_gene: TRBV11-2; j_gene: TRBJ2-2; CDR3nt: TGTGCCAGTAGCTCTCCCCAGGGGGGGTGGAATACCGGGGAGCTGTTTTTT; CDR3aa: CASSSPQGGWNTGELFF
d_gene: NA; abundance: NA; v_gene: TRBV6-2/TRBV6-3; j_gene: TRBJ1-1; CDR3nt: TGTGCCAGCAGCCCAGTCTTGATGTGGAACACTGAAGCTTTCTTT; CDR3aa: CASSPVLMWNTEAFF